These T cell receptor beta chains were read from a single sample in a study of blood T cell repertoires in COVID-19. Clones were read by immunoSEQ multiplex PCR, and TCRdb kept only the in-frame ones, dropping some. The sample yields about 130,000 clones, roughly 85% seen once. Sequencing was performed on peripheral blood. These receptors all come from a man older than 75 with active or convalescent COVID-19. The CDR3 runs from the conserved cysteine through the conserved F or W. The D gene is left open where the match is weak. The size of a clone is reported for some rows only, either as once, few or many, or as a class for expanded clones.

j_call v_call clone_size d_call cdr3_aa cdr3_nt
TRBJ1-2 TRBV19 NA TRBD1 CATEERGHAYGYTF TGTGCCACTGAGGAGAGGGGGCATGCCTATGGCTACACCTTC
TRBJ2-3 TRBV4-1 NA TRBD2 CASSPRGFFLAGVRIPDTQYF TGCGCCAGCAGCCCTAGGGGTTTCTTTCTAGCGGGAGTTCGTATCCCAGATACGCAGTATTTT
TRBJ1-4 TRBV10-3 NA TRBD1 CAIRRQGAEEKLFF TGTGCCATCAGACGACAGGGGGCCGAGGAAAAACTGTTTTTT
TRBJ2-3 TRBV9 NA NA CASSVSGALTDTQYF TGTGCCAGCAGCGTCAGCGGTGCCCTCACAGATACGCAGTATTTT
TRBJ2-3 TRBV7-3 NA TRBD1 CASSLHPGGTDTQYF TGTGCCAGCAGCTTACATCCAGGGGGTACAGATACGCAGTATTTT
TRBJ1-4 TRBV14 NA TRBD1 CASSLRTGTDEKLFF TGTGCCAGCAGCCTCCGGACAGGGACTGACGAAAAACTGTTTTTT
TRBJ2-1 TRBV15 many NA CATSRVDTNEQFF TGTGCCACCAGCAGAGTGGACACCAATGAGCAGTTCTTC
TRBJ2-2 TRBV6-5 NA NA CASSYSALNTGELFF TGTGCCAGCAGTTACTCTGCACTGAACACCGGGGAGCTGTTTTTT
TRBJ2-1 TRBV6-1 NA TRBD2 CASSDLGRQRGEQFF TGTGCCAGCAGTGATCTAGGACGGCAGCGGGGGGAGCAGTTCTTC
TRBJ1-1 TRBV27 NA NA CASSLATGLESTEAFF TGTGCCAGCAGCCTCGCGACAGGTCTCGAATCGACTGAAGCTTTCTTT
TRBJ2-2 TRBV19 few NA CASNGVGATGELFF TGTGCCAGTAATGGGGTTGGGGCCACCGGGGAGCTGTTTTTT
TRBJ2-7 TRBV28 NA NA CASSLFYEQYF TGTGCCAGCAGTCTGTTCTACGAGCAGTACTTC
TRBJ2-5 TRBV19 NA NA CASSPKSGVRETQYF TGTGCCAGTAGTCCTAAATCGGGGGTCCGGGAGACCCAGTACTTC
TRBJ1-2 TRBV5-6 NA NA CASSATGRDGYTF TGTGCCAGCAGCGCTACAGGGCGGGATGGCTACACCTTC
TRBJ2-7 TRBV4-2 NA TRBD1 CASSRTGSYEQYF TGTGCCAGCAGCCGGACAGGGTCCTACGAGCAGTACTTC
TRBJ1-1 TRBV6-6 NA NA CASSSSTGSWNTEAFF TGTGCCAGCAGTTCGTCGACAGGCTCCTGGAACACTGAAGCTTTCTTT
TRBJ1-3 TRBV7-9 NA TRBD1 CASSGGQGVPSGNTIYF TGTGCCAGCAGCGGGGGACAGGGGGTCCCCTCTGGAAACACCATATATTTT
TRBJ2-1 TRBV30 NA NA CAWAGLSTQFF TGTGCCTGGGCCGGACTTTCGACGCAGTTCTTC
TRBJ2-3 TRBV6-4 NA NA CASSVGGHGDTQYF TGTGCCAGCAGTGTCGGTGGGCATGGAGATACGCAGTATTTT
TRBJ1-4 TRBV6-1 NA NA CASSEISNEKLFF TGTGCCAGCAGTGAAATCAGTAATGAAAAACTGTTTTTT
TRBJ2-5 TRBV10-3 NA NA CAISTTRWAGMQETQYF TGTGCCATCAGTACCACCCGGTGGGCAGGTATGCAAGAGACCCAGTACTTC
TRBJ2-1 TRBV30 NA NA CAWSVGVLSSYNEQFF TGTGCCTGGAGTGTCGGTGTCCTAAGCTCCTACAATGAGCAGTTCTTC
TRBJ2-5 TRBV29-1 NA NA CSVDAGPVETQYF TGCAGCGTTGACGCGGGCCCTGTAGAGACCCAGTACTTC
TRBJ1-2 TRBV4-3 few TRBD1 CASSQSFQQGTGYGYTF TGCGCCAGCAGCCAATCCTTCCAACAGGGGACGGGCTATGGCTACACCTTC
TRBJ1-1 TRBV5-5 NA NA CASSLAAYMNTEAFF TGTGCCAGCAGCTTGGCCGCATACATGAACACTGAAGCTTTCTTT
TRBJ1-5 TRBV7-9 NA TRBD1 CASSLASGGRSSQHF TGTGCCAGCAGCTTAGCGTCAGGGGGCCGGTCTTCCCAGCATTTT
TRBJ2-5 TRBV7-9 once NA CASSLVAGFQETQYF TGTGCCAGCAGCTTAGTCGCGGGATTCCAAGAGACCCAGTACTTC
TRBJ2-3 TRBV27 NA NA CASSLSAAEPPSTDTQYF TGTGCCAGCAGTTTATCGGCGGCTGAACCACCCAGCACAGATACGCAGTATTTT
TRBJ1-5 TRBV29-1 few NA CSAGITDRSNQPQHF TGCAGCGCCGGCATAACGGACAGAAGCAATCAGCCCCAGCATTTT
TRBJ1-6 TRBV19 NA TRBD1 CASSTGINSPLHF TGTGCCAGCTCGACAGGGATTAATTCACCCCTCCACTTT
TRBJ2-7 TRBV5-1 NA TRBD1 CASRTGVDYEQYF TGCGCCAGCAGAACAGGGGTTGACTACGAGCAGTACTTC
TRBJ2-2 TRBV9 NA NA CASSGYPNTGELFF TGTGCCAGTAGCGGCTACCCGAACACCGGGGAGCTGTTTTTT